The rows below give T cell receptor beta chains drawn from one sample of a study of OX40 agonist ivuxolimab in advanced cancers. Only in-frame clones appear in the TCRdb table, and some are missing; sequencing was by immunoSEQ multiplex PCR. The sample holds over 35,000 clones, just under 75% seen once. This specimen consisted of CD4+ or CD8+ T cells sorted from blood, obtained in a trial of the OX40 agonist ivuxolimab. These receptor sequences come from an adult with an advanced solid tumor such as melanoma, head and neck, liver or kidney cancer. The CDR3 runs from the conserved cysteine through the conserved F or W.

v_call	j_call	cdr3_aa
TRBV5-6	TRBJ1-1	CASSEMRGEGTEAFF
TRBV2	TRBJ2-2	CASSEMLGTGELFF
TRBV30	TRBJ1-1	CAWSQTGWTEAFF
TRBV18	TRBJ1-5	CASSPGTIGNQPQHF
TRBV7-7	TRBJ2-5	CASSLVGGPQETQYF
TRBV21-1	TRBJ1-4	CASSKGVALATNEKLFF
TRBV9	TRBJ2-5	CASSVGWVETQYF
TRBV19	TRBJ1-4	CASSIVGPGEKLFF
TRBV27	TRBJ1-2	CASSLGGGHYGYTF
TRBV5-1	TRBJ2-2	CAGKQGPGDTGELFF
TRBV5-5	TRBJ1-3	CASSPDRNSGNTIYF
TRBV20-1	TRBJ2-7	CSAPTGYEQYF
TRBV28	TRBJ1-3	CASSPLGGASGNTIYF
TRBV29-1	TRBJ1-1	CSDRTGTDAFF
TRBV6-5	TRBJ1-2	CASSTLTGVGYGYTF
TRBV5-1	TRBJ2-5	CASSTGGAQETQYF
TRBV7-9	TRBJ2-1	CASSPGWATSSYNEQFF